The clone carrying this TCR beta chain has more than one count but fewer than ten. The target antigen is unknown. This specimen belongs to a study of chemoradiotherapy in HPV16-positive cancers. Regarding the study as a whole: Non-HPV-specific T cells did not expand in tumors during treatment, whereas candidate HPV-specific clones and E7-related motifs did. For HPV16-positive patients, expanding HPV-responsive T cells associated with longer recurrence-free survival.

Germline CDR1 MDHEN, CDR2 SYDVKM. The CDR3 covers 11 residues. Trimming stripped 2 bases from V and 7 bases from J, with 0 bases between. TCRdb's copy holds only in-frame clones and misses some; the assay was immunoSEQ multiplex PCR. The sample has under 8,500 clones, more than 60% seen once; the top ten hold roughly a sixth. This chain links TRBV28 with TRBJ1-6; D gene ambiguous. The receptor comes from a human donor with HPV-associated anogenital cancer. Sample acquisition took place from a patient who underwent chemoradiotherapy. The CDR3 coding sequence is TGTGCCAGCAGTTTAAATTCACCCCTCCACTTT. Its translation: CASSLNSPLHF. Drawing the rest from reference TRBV28 and TRBJ1-6, the complete variable domain is DVKVTQSSRYLVKRTGEKVFLECVQDMDHENMFWYRQDPGLGLRLIYFSYDVKMKEKGDIPEGYSVSREKKERFSLILESASTNQTSMYLCASSLNSPLHFGNGTRLTVT.